The TCR beta chain under discussion was sequenced for a study of Tregs in tolerant kidney transplant recipients. The germline V gene has CDR1 MNHEY and CDR2 SVGAGI. This CDR3 spans 11 amino acids. V shed 10 bases and J shed 2 bases, with 6 bases lying between them. Using immunoSEQ multiplex PCR, the repertoire was profiled, and TCRdb retains in-frame clones only, with some absent. The repertoire has some 90,000 clones, 85% to 95% of them found once; the top ten carry 4.7%. This receptor was obtained from a human donor in good health. The chain uses TRBV6-5 and TRBJ2-1; a weak D match, TRBD2 (5 bases). Input material: CD8+ T cells from blood. The CDR3 here is CATGAYNEQFF. The CDR3 region has the DNA TGTGCCACCGGGGCCTACAATGAGCAGTTCTTC.